The following is a T cell receptor (beta chain) sequence with its context. No antigen is known for it. Base qualities were left out, and no much larger clone turns up one base away. Patients with a history of autoimmune disease or receiving systemic immunosuppression were excluded from the trial. In every dose cohort, peripheral blood was drawn for TCR sequencing at baseline, cycle 4 day 1, and cycle 7 day 1. The samples were taken from a phase I, first-in-human, multicenter, open-label dose-escalation trial of ivuxolimab. Adults with locally advanced or metastatic melanoma, renal cell carcinoma, hepatocellular carcinoma or head and neck squamous cell carcinoma were enrolled in the trial. CD4+ and CD8+ T cells were sorted separately from peripheral blood before TCR sequencing. From cysteine to phenylalanine, the CDR3 is 11 amino acids long. The only DNA kept is the CDR3, 33 bases in frame from the first base. The germline V gene sets CDR1 to LGHNT and CDR2 to FRNRAP. V and J lose 4 bases and 5 bases, and a span of 5 bases separates them.

This specimen belongs to a study of OX40 agonist ivuxolimab in advanced cancers. At the level of the whole study: Ivuxolimab was a fully human IgG2 agonistic monoclonal antibody targeting the costimulatory receptor OX40 (CD134). Intravenous ivuxolimab was administered to patients every 2 weeks at six dose levels: 0.01, 0.1, 0.3, 1.5, 3 and 10 mg/kg. Of the 50 to 55 dose-escalation patients, hepatocellular carcinoma was present in about 19, melanoma in roughly 15, renal cell carcinoma in 9 and head and neck cancer in 9. A male proportion of 70% to 90% and a mean age of 60 years, ranging from roughly 23 to 85, were recorded for the dose-escalation cohort. Patients were allowed to have had prior anti-PD-1, anti-PD-L1 or anti-CTLA-4 therapy, and around 41% of the dose-escalation patients had previously received checkpoint inhibitors. Partial responses were achieved by three dose-escalation patients, of whom one had hepatocellular carcinoma and two had cutaneous melanoma. The purpose of peripheral TCRbeta sequencing was to test whether ivuxolimab changed TCR sequence diversity and led to clonal T-cell expansion. The paper reports the monotherapy dose-escalation portion (N of about 47 patients) of the phase I ivuxolimab trial. What the study reported, not specific to this receptor: At doses from 0.1 to 3.0 mg/kg, clonal expansion was seen in both CD4+ and CD8+ blood T cells between baseline and week 6. Low levels of normalized T-cell clonal expansion were also seen in some patients who did not respond. The antigen specificity of the peripheral T cells that underwent clonal expansion was not determined. Partial responders in the 0.1-3.0 mg/kg groups had among the lowest normalized peripheral clonal expansion, especially among CD8+ T cells. On average, CD8+ T cells showed more expanded clones than CD4+ T cells after ivuxolimab.

To sequence the TCRbeta CDR3 region, genomic DNA was isolated from the sorted cells. TCRbeta CDR3 regions were sequenced using the immunoSEQ Assay. Drawn from immuneACCESS, this table holds only the in-frame rearrangements with V and J called that TCRdb kept. Clones are partly lost; checked studies trace under half to an unresolved V gene and leave the rest unexplained. The sample table lists about 98,000 clones, about 92% of them with a count of one. Together, the top ten hold around 0.25% of the sample. The clonotype was recovered from an adult with an advanced solid tumor such as melanoma, head and neck, liver or kidney cancer. Sequences were derived from CD4+ or CD8+ T cells sorted from blood, sampled in a trial of the OX40 agonist ivuxolimab. The chain links TRBV12-5 with TRBJ2-5, with no D gene named confidently. The base sequence is TGTGCTAGTGGTTGGTGGGAGACCCAGTACTTC. Its protein is CASGWWETQYF.